This TCR beta chain was sequenced during a study of blood T cell repertoires in COVID-19. For the study at large: The origin of the acute and convalescent COVID-19 samples was the United States, Italy and Spain. From T cells, B-cell-depleted T cells, or PBMCs came the material, which was cDNA or gDNA.

CDR1 is MNHEY and CDR2 is SMNVEV in the germline V gene (reference sequence). V lost 1 base to trimming and J lost 6 bases, with 12 bases between them. CDR3 length: 15 residues. As processed by the authors: Nucleated cell number was recorded as an estimate derived from reference gene primer amplification. TCRdb's copy holds only in-frame clones and misses some; the assay was immunoSEQ multiplex PCR. Clonal size and the V and J genes are those of that table, whereas D and trimming came from the DNA. The sample has under 15,000 clones; roughly four fifths are singletons. This clonotype originated in a human donor in a cohort sampled during active COVID-19. Sequencing was performed on peripheral blood. V usage is TRBV27 and J usage is TRBJ2-2; a possible D gene is TRBD2 (6 bases). The CDR3 spells CASSLFPGLSGELFF. Written as DNA, the CDR3 is TGTGCCAGCAGTTTATTTCCTGGACTATCCGGGGAGCTGTTTTTT.